Included here is one T cell receptor (beta chain) sequence, with context. Its antigen is still unknown. A much larger clonotype is one base distant, so this may be a read error. The source of the sample is a study of T cell repertoires in cytomegalovirus infection. Study in general: It was the public TCR beta signatures that indicated both CMV infection and matching HLA type. Study observations and caveats: The study identified carriers of CMV plus the relevant HLA from cumulative public TCR beta family frequency. CMV-specific TCR beta clonotypes restricted by HLA-C dominated the ex vivo response.

TCRdb fed the reads into MiXCR, producing one record per CDR3 protein. The data hold some 680,000 distinct CDR3 sequences, with approximately 34% observed a single time. The CDR3 sequence is 13 residues long. From germline, CDR1 is SGHTA and CDR2 FQGNSA. The V end lost 7 bases, the J end lost 3 bases, and 10 bases lay between the germline ends. The sample was PBMCs. This chain connects TRBV7-2 to TRBJ1-3, with D uncertain. The source is a human donor in good health (CMV status not recorded). Some clones in this sample may be carry-over from other donors' samples. The chain's CDR3 is CASNPLSGNTIYF. The CDR3 region has the DNA TGTGCCAGCAACCCCCTAAGTGGAAACACCATATATTTT.